This T cell receptor (beta chain) emerged from a study of T-cell reconstitution after alpha-beta-depleted transplantation in children. Study results and limitations: Two months or so post-transplant, alpha-beta T cells reportedly derived from several hundred expanded graft clones. At the one-year point after transplant, T-cell counts and TCRbeta diversity were found to come mostly from T cells that had been newly produced.

Preparation of the TCRbeta library was carried out with unique molecular identifiers. TCRdb used MiXCR to reprocess the PCR reads, holding one entry per CDR3 protein. The table includes about 460,000 distinct CDR3 sequences, about an eighth detected once. Comment on this clonotype: No antigen is known for it. A junction end diverges from the germline sequence, so it may reflect a read error.

Sequences were derived from PBMCs, mostly from graft donor cells, sampled 180 days after TCRalphabeta/CD19-depleted stem cell transplant. This TCR was sampled from a female patient aged 2 to 10 who had a stem cell transplant for aplastic anemia, so the T cells may come from the graft donor.

CDR3 residues: CAISERQGAAYRYEEYF. In DNA, the CDR3 is TGTGCCATCAGTGAGCGACAAGGGGCGGCATATAGGTACGAGGAGTACTTC. This rearrangement joins TRBV10-3 to TRBJ2-7, with TRBD1 as a possible D gene (5 bases). CDR1 is ENHRY, CDR2 SYGVKD, per germline. This CDR3 is 17 amino acids long.